This entry lists 10 T cell receptor beta chains sequenced from one sample in a study of cytomegalovirus exposure and HLA in healthy donors. Primers included in the PCR were 60 Vbeta and 13 Jbeta primers. Using immunoSEQ multiplex PCR, the repertoire was profiled, and TCRdb retains in-frame clones only, with some absent. The sample has approximately 79,000 clones; under 80% are singletons. Sequenced: PBMCs. These receptors all stem from a male donor in good health and CMV-seropositive.

In its sample, this clone was seen once. The V call is TRBV14, the J call TRBJ1-5; a weak D match, TRBD1 (5 bases). V lost 4 bases and J 7 bases, leaving 29 bases between the germline ends. The CDR3 is made up of 19 amino acids. Germline V gives CDR1 SGHDN, CDR2 FVKESK. The CDR3 loop reads CASSLAQGGDPLFWQPQHF. In DNA form, the CDR3 reads TGTGCCAGCAGCCTCGCTCAGGGAGGGGACCCTTTATTCTGGCAGCCCCAGCATTTT.

The chain is built from TRBV9 and TRBJ1-6, with no clear D. The V gene's germline CDR1 is SGDLS and CDR2 YYNGEE. V lost 4 bases, J lost 3 bases, and 11 bases lay in between. This CDR3 comprises 15 residues. The CDR3 here is CASSSTQLYNSPLHF. In nucleotides, the CDR3 is TGTGCCAGCAGCTCTACGCAACTCTATAATTCACCCCTCCACTTT.

In DNA form, the CDR3 reads TGTGCCAGCAGTCCCCGCCCTGGACAGGGAAAACAAGAGACCCAGTACTTC. It translates to CASSPRPGQGKQETQYF. The V call is TRBV27, the J call TRBJ2-5; 8 bases map to TRBD1. Germline CDR1 reads MNHEY; CDR2 reads SMNVEV (reference sequence). V lost 5 bases, J lost 2 bases, and 13 bases stayed unmatched. CDR3 length equals 17 residues.

The chain is built from TRBV19 and TRBJ2-5; tentatively, D is TRBD1 (6 bases). The CDR3 spans 16 residues. V was trimmed by 5 bases and J by 4 bases, leaving 20 bases between them. Germline CDR1 LNHDA, CDR2 SQIVND (reference sequence). CDR3: CASSPARAGARETQYF. The CDR3 DNA is TGTGCCAGTAGTCCAGCCAGGGCAGGGGCTCGAGAGACCCAGTACTTC.

V gene TRBV15 combines with J gene TRBJ1-2; a weak D match, TRBD1 (5 bases). Germline V gives CDR1 LNHNV, CDR2 YYDKDF (reference sequence). The CDR3 is made up of 13 amino acids. Trimming left V 3 bases short and J 1 base short, with 6 bases between. The CDR3 DNA sequence: TGTGCCACCAGCAGGGACAATAACTATGGCTACACCTTC. Protein sequence: CATSRDNNYGYTF.

The rearrangement joins TRBV19 to TRBJ2-3, with a weak D call TRBD2 (6 bases). Germline lookup yields CDR1 LNHDA and CDR2 SQIVND (reference sequence). The CDR3 spans 18 residues. Trimming removed 7 bases at V and 0 bases at J, with 23 bases between. CDR3 bases: TGTGCCAGTACCCGGCGGGCGGGAAGCATTACTAGCACAGATACGCAGTATTTT. The encoded protein is CASTRRAGSITSTDTQYF.

The V and J genes are TRBV7-3 and TRBJ1-1, with D possibly being TRBD1 (6 bases). The CDR3 has 14 residues. Trimming removed 5 bases at V and 4 bases at J, with 14 bases between. Germline V gives CDR1 SGHTA, CDR2 FQGTGA. The CDR3 here is CASSHAGELTEAFF. The CDR3 DNA is TGTGCCAGCAGCCACGCAGGGGAGCTCACTGAAGCTTTCTTT.

This chain joins TRBV7-9 and TRBJ2-7; D possibly corresponds to TRBD1 (6 bases). The CDR3 consists of 15 residues. V dropped 7 bases and J dropped 1 base, with 17 bases sitting between them. Germline V gives CDR1 SEHNR, CDR2 FQNEAQ (reference sequence). The chain's CDR3 is CASISGERRSYEQYF. The CDR3 nucleotides are TGTGCCAGCATTTCAGGGGAACGGAGATCCTACGAGCAGTACTTC.

The chain has TRBV6-5 and TRBJ1-6; 10 nucleotides agree with TRBD1. This CDR3 comprises 16 residues. V shed 4 bases, J shed 8 bases, and the junction held 8 bases outside the gene matches. Germline V lookup: CDR1 MNHEY, CDR2 SVGAGI. CDR3 protein: CASSSAGQGFHSPLHF. CDR3 coding DNA: TGTGCCAGCAGTTCAGCGGGACAGGGGTTTCATTCACCCCTCCACTTT.

The genes are TRBV7-9 and TRBJ2-5, with 7 bases that match TRBD1. CDR1 SEHNR and CDR2 FQNEAQ come from the germline V gene (reference sequence). The CDR3 runs 14 residues. V was pared by 5 bases and J by 0 bases, with 3 bases of the junction left unmatched. The CDR3 loop is CASSPDRYQETQYF. As DNA, the CDR3 is TGTGCCAGCAGCCCGGACAGGTACCAAGAGACCCAGTACTTC.